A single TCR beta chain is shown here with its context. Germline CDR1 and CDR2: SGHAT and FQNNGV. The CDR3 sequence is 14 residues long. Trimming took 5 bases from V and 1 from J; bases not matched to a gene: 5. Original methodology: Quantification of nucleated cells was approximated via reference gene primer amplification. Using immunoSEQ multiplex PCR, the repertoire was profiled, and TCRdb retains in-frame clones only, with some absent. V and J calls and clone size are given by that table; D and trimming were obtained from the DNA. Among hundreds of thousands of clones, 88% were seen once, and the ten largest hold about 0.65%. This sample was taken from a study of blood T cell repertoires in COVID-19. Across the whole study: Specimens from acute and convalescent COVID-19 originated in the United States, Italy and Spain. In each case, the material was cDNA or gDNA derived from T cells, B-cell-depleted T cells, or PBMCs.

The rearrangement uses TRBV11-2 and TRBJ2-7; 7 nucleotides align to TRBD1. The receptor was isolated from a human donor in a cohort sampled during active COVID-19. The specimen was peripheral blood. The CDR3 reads CASSHRQGSYEQYF. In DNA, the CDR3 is TGTGCCAGCAGCCATCGACAGGGTTCCTACGAGCAGTACTTC.